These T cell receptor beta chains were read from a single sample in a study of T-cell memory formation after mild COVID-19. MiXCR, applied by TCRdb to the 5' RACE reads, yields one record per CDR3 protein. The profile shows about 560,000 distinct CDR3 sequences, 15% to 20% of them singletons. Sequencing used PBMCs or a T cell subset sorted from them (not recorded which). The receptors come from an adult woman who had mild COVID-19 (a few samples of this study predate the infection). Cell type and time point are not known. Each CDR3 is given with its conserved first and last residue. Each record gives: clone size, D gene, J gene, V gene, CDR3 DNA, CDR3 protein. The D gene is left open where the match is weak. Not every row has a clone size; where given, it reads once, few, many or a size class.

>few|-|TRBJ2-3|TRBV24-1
TGTGCCACCAGTGATTTTATAGATACGCAGTATTTT
CATSDFIDTQYF
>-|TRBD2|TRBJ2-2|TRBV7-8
TGTGCCAGCAGCTTCCCGGGACTAGCGGGGGGGAAGAACACCGGGGAGCTGTTTTTT
CASSFPGLAGGKNTGELFF
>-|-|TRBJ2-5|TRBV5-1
TGCGCCAGCAGCTTGAGAGCGACCCAAGAGACCCAGTACTTC
CASSLRATQETQYF
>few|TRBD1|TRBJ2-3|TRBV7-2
TGTGCCAGCAGCACGGACAGGATGGCCACAGATACGCAGTATTTT
CASSTDRMATDTQYF
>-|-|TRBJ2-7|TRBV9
TGTGCCAGCAGCCCCTCCGGTTCTACCGCGAACGAGCAGTACTTC
CASSPSGSTANEQYF
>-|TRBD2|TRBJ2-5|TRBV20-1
TGCAGTGCTAGAGATCTAAGGACTAGCGGGAAATCTACGAAGGAGACCCAGTACTTC
CSARDLRTSGKSTKETQYF
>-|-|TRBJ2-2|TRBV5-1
TGCGCCAGCAGCTTCCCAGGGGACACCGGGGAGCTGTTTTTT
CASSFPGDTGELFF
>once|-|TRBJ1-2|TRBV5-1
TGCGCCAGCAGCTTTGCACAGGGATTATCGCGTGGCTACACCTTC
CASSFAQGLSRGYTF
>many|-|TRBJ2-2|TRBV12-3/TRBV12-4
TGTGCCAGCAGTTGGCGGGCCGACGGGGAGCTGTTTTTT
CASSWRADGELFF
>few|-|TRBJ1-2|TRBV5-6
TGTGCCAGCAGCCCCATCCAGCTTGTAACCTCTGTGTGGGCCAGGGCCTTC
CASSPIQLVTSVWARAF
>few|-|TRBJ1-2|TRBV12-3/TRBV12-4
TGTGCCAGCAGCAGGGGACCCGTCTATGGCTACACCTTC
CASSRGPVYGYTF
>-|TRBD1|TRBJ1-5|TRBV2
TGTGCCAGCAGCTGGGACAGTAATAGCAATCAGCCCCAGCATTTT
CASSWDSNSNQPQHF
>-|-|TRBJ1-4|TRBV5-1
TGCGCCAGCAGCTCCCCTGGGGGGAATAATGAAAAACTGTTTTTT
CASSSPGGNNEKLFF
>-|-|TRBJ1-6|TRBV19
TGTGCCAGTACCCTTCTTGGAGGGAGTAATAATTCACCCCTCCACTTT
CASTLLGGSNNSPLHF
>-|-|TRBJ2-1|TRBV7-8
TGTGCCAGCAGCACCACTAGTACTGAGCAGTTCTTC
CASSTTSTEQFF
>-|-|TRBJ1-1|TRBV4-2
TGTGCCAGCAGCCAAGAAATTTCGAACACTGAAGCTTTCTTT
CASSQEISNTEAFF
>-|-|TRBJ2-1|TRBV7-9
TGTGCCAGCAGCTTTCCCATCAGGGGATCCCTAAACAATGAGCAGTTCTTC
CASSFPIRGSLNNEQFF
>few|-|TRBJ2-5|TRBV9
TGTGCCAGCAGCGCAGTGGGAGCGGAGACCCAGTACTTC
CASSAVGAETQYF
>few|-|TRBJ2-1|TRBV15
TGTGCCACCAGCAGAGATACGAGACAGGCCTACAATGAGCAGTTCTTC
CATSRDTRQAYNEQFF
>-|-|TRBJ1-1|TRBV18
TGTGCCAGCTCACCTGGAGGGGGGCTAACCGAAGCTTTCTTT
CASSPGGGLTEAFF
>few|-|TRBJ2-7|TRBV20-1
TGCAGTGCCTCCGAGGGGGGCTACGAGCAGTACTTC
CSASEGGYEQYF
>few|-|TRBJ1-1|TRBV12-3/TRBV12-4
TGTGCCAGCAGTCCCCCACAGAAGATGAACACTGAAGCTTTCTTT
CASSPPQKMNTEAFF
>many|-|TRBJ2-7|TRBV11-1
TGTGCCAGCAGCTCGGGACCCAGGTTATCGTACGAGCAGTACTTC
CASSSGPRLSYEQYF
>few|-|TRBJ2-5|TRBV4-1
TGCGCCAGCAGCCAAGGGGGCCGTGGTTCGGAGACCCAGTACTTC
CASSQGGRGSETQYF
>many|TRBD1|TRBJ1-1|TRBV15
TGTGCCACCAGCAGAGATATGACAGGGAGTCGGACTGAAGCTTTCTTT
CATSRDMTGSRTEAFF
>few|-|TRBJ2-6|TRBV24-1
TGTGCCACCAGTGATTGGGGCAGCAACGTCCTGACTTTC
CATSDWGSNVLTF
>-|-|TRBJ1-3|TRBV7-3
TGTGCCAGCAGCTTAACGTCCGGGGCCGGAAACACCATATATTTT
CASSLTSGAGNTIYF
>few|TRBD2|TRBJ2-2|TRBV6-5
TGTGCCAGCAGACTAGCGGGGGGGCCGGACACCGGGGAGCTGTTTTTT
CASRLAGGPDTGELFF
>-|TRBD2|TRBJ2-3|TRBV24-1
TGTGCCACCAGTGACCCGGGACTAGCGGGGCCAGATACGCAGTATTTT
CATSDPGLAGPDTQYF
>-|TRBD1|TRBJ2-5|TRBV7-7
TGTGCTAGCAGCGGCCGCAAACACAGGGGCGGTGAGACCCAGTACTTC
CASSGRKHRGGETQYF
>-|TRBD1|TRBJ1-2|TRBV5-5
TGTGCCAGCAGCCACGGACAGGGTGGATATGGCTACACCTTC
CASSHGQGGYGYTF
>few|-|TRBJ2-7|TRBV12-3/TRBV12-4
TGTGCCAGCAGCCCGAGAGGAGGGCCTGACGAGCAGTACTTC
CASSPRGGPDEQYF
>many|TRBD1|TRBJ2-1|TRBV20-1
TGCAGTGCTAGCAACAGGGGGAGGCACGACAATGAGCAGTTCTTC
CSASNRGRHDNEQFF
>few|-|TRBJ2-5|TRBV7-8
TGTGCCAGCAGCTTAGCAGGGGCCGGGAAGACCCAGTACTTC
CASSLAGAGKTQYF
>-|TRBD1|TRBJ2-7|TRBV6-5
TGTGCCAGCAGTTACTTTCCCGACAGGGGCTCCTACGAGCAGTACTTC
CASSYFPDRGSYEQYF
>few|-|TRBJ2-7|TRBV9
TGTGCCAGCAGCGTAGGACGGCGGAGCGTCGAGCAGTACTTC
CASSVGRRSVEQYF
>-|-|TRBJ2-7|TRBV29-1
TGCAGCGTTGAAAATGAGGGGGTCGGCTCCTACGAGCAGTACTTC
CSVENEGVGSYEQYF
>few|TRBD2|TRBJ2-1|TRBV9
TGTGCCAGCAGCGCCGGGACTAGCGAGAACAATGAGCAGTTCTTC
CASSAGTSENNEQFF
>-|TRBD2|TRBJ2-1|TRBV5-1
TGCGCCAGCAGCCGGGGGGGTGTTTACAATGAGCAGTTCTTC
CASSRGGVYNEQFF
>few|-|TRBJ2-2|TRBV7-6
TGTGCCAGCACAGATGGGGCTGGGGAGCTGTTTTTT
CASTDGAGELFF
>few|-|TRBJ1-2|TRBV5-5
TGTGCCAGCAGCTTGGGGGCCGTCCTGACTGATGGCTACACCTTC
CASSLGAVLTDGYTF
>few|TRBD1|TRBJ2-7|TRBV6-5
TGTGCCAGCAGCCGTGGGACAGGGCCCTCCTACGAGCAGTACTTC
CASSRGTGPSYEQYF
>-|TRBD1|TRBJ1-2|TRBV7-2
TGTGCCAGCAGCGGACAGGGAGCCGCGATCGGTGGCTACACCTTC
CASSGQGAAIGGYTF
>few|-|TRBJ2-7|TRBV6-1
TGTGCCAGCAGGAACTACGAGCAGTACTTC
CASRNYEQYF
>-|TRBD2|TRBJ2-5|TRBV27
TGTGCCAGCAGTTCTCGTCTCGGGACTAGCGGGACGCAAGAGACCCAGTACTTC
CASSSRLGTSGTQETQYF
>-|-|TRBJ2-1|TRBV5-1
TGCGCCAGCAGCTTCCCAGGGCGGAATGAGCAGTTCTTC
CASSFPGRNEQFF
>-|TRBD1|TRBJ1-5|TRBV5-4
TGTGCCAGCAGCTCCGGGACAGAGACCAATCAGCCCCAGCATTTT
CASSSGTETNQPQHF
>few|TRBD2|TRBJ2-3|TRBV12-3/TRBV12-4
TGTGCCAGCAGTACCCAGCCAGGGAGCGGGAGTTTTGGGGAGGCAGATACGCAGTATTTT
CASSTQPGSGSFGEADTQYF